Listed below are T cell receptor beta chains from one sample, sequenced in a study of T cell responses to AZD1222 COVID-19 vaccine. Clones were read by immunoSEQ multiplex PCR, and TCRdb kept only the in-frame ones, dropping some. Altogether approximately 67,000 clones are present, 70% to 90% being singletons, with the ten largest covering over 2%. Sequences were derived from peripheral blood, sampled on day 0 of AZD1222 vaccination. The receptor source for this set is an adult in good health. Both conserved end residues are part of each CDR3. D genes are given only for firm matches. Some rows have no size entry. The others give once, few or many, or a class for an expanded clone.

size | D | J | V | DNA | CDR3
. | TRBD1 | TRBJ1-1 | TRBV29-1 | TGCAGCGTTAAGCAGGGGGGGAACACTGAAGCTTTCTTT | CSVKQGGNTEAFF
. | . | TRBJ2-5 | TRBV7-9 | TGTGCCAGCAGCTTAGTTGTGGGGACCCAGTACTTC | CASSLVVGTQYF
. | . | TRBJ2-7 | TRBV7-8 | TGTGCCAGCAGCCCGGGGACCTACGAGCAGTACTTC | CASSPGTYEQYF
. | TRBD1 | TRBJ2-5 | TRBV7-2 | TGTGCCAGCAGCTTATCGGGACAGACTCAAGAGACCCAGTACTTC | CASSLSGQTQETQYF
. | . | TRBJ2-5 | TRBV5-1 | TGCGCCAGCAGCTTCGGGACTTCCCAAGAGACCCAGTACTTC | CASSFGTSQETQYF
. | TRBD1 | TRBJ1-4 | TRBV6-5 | TGTGCCAGCATGACAGTGGGACAGGGTAGTGAAAAACTGTTTTTT | CASMTVGQGSEKLFF
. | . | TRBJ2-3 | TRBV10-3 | TGTGCCATCAGTGAGTCGGGTAGCGGACAGAGCACAGATACGCAGTATTTT | CAISESGSGQSTDTQYF
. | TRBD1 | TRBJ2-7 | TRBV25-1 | TGTGCCAGCAGTAAGACAGGGCCGAGCTCCTACGAGCAGTACTTC | CASSKTGPSSYEQYF
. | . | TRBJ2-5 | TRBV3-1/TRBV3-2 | TGTGCCAGCAGTCAAGTCCGGGGGACCCAGTACTTC | CASSQVRGTQYF
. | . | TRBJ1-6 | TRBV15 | TGTGCCACCAGCGGAAAGAATTCACCCCTCCACTTT | CATSGKNSPLHF
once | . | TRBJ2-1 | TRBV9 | TGTGCCTCCCGGGGGGCGGGCAATGAGCAGTTCTTC | CASRGAGNEQFF
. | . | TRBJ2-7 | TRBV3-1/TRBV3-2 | TGTGCCAGCAGCCCGACAGACTACGAGCAGTACTTC | CASSPTDYEQYF
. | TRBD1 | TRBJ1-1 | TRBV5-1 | TGCGCCAGCAGCTTAGGACAGGGCGGGAACACTGAAGCTTTCTTT | CASSLGQGGNTEAFF
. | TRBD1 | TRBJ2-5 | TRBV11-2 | TGTGCCAGCAGCTTAATGGGACAGAACCAAGAGACCCAGTACTTC | CASSLMGQNQETQYF
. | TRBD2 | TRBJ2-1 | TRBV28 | TGTGCCAGCAGCCCTAACGTAGCGGGAGCAAGGAATGAGCAGTTCTTC | CASSPNVAGARNEQFF
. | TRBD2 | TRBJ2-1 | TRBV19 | TGTGCCAGTAGTCCGCGACTAGCGGGAGGCTATGAGCAGTTCTTC | CASSPRLAGGYEQFF
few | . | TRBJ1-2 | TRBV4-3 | TGCGCCAGCAGTCCAGGGTTCCCCTATGGCTACACCTTC | CASSPGFPYGYTF
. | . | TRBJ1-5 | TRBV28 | TGTGCCAGCAGTTTCGGAGCCGCCGGAGGCAATCAGCCCCAGCATTTT | CASSFGAAGGNQPQHF
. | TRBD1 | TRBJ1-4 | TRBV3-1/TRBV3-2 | TGTGCCAGCAGCCTTTCATCCGGGACAGGGGGTGAAAAACTGTTTTTT | CASSLSSGTGGEKLFF
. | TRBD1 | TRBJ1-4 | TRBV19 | TGTGCCAGTAGTATCTGGGACAGGGGGGAAAAACTGTTTTTT | CASSIWDRGEKLFF
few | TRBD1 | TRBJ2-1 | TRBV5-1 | TGCGCCAGCAGTATGGGACAGCACAATGAGCAGTTCTTC | CASSMGQHNEQFF